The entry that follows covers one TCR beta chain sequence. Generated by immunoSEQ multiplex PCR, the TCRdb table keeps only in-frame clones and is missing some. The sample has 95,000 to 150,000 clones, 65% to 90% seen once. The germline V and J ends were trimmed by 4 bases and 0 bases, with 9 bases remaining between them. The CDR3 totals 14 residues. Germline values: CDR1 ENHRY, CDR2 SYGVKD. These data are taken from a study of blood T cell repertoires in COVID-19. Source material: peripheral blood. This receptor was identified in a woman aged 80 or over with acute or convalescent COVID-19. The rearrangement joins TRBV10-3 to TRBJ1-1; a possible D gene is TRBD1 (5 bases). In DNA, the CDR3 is TGTGCCATCAGTGTACGACAGATGAACACTGAAGCTTTCTTT. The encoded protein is CAISVRQMNTEAFF.